This T cell receptor beta chain stems from a study of technical replicates of blood from a handful of donors. Here immunoSEQ multiplex PCR was the method, and the copy in TCRdb shows in-frame clones only, minus some. This table holds tens of thousands of clones, 89% found once. Trimming stripped 0 bases from V and 5 bases from J, with 9 bases between. Germline-derived CDR1 and CDR2 are SGHDT and YYEEEE. CDR3 length: 13 amino acids. The chain recombines TRBV5-6 with TRBJ2-7; D perhaps matches TRBD2 (6 bases). This TCR came from a human donor in good health. Sequenced material: T cells isolated from PBMCs. CDR3 residues: CASSLVSGDEQYF. The CDR3 DNA sequence: TGTGCCAGCAGCTTGGTTTCGGGGGACGAGCAGTACTTC.